Each of the 6 T cell receptor beta chains below was sequenced from the same sample in a study of human T cells and chemical hapten exposure (TCRdb year 2021). The library was built by means of RACE. The sequencer listed for this sample is NextSeq 500. TCRdb trimmed the raw reads at Q25, called clones with MiXCR and kept productive beta chains. Every CDR3 protein is listed once, alongside the most common genes and DNA of its rows. This sample holds over 30,000 distinct CDR3 sequences; around 9.5% were observed only once. Together, the top ten hold 20% to 30% of the sample. According to the study, the label for this sample's time point signals: patch test 3, about 24 weeks after DPC sensitization. In light of the paper, this sample's treatment or condition label describes: therapeutic diphenylcyclopropenone sensitization with weekly scalp DPC. Total RNA was extracted from unfractionated whole blood collected in Tempus Blood RNA tubes.

This material consisted of whole blood, taken in connection with sensitization to the hapten diphenylcyclopropenone (DPC). The receptors derive from a man between 45 and 60 years old with alopecia areata. Some clones in this sample may be carry-over from other donors' samples.

Many counts were recorded for this clonotype. This chain links TRBV7-3 with TRBJ2-7, with no clear D. CDR3 length equals 14 residues. Germline V gene data show CDR1 as SGHTA and CDR2 as FQGTGA. The V gene lost 0 bases and the J gene lost 6 bases, with 12 bases spanning the gap. The CDR3 DNA is TGTGCCAGCAGCTTAACCTCAGACAAGGGCGAGCAGTACTTC. Translating it yields CASSLTSDKGEQYF.

The V gene is TRBV5-5, the J gene TRBJ1-1; 7 bases match TRBD1. With 4 bases clipped from V and 2 bases from J, the junction kept 2 bases outside the gene matches. CDR3 length: 13 residues. Germline-derived CDR1 and CDR2 are SGHKS and YYEKEE (reference sequence). The DNA for the CDR3 is TGTGCCAGCAGCCGGACAGGTAACACTGAAGCTTTCTTT. Amino acid sequence: CASSRTGNTEAFF.

This clonotype has ten or more counts. This chain connects TRBV6-5 to TRBJ2-3; D not resolved. The CDR3 sequence is 15 residues long. The germline V and J ends were trimmed by 0 bases and 0 bases, with 7 bases remaining between them. Germline CDR1 and CDR2: MNHEY and SVGAGI. CDR3 in DNA: TGTGCCAGCAGTTACTCCAGGCCTAGCACAGATACGCAGTATTTT. Protein: CASSYSRPSTDTQYF.

The chain is built from TRBV20-1 and TRBJ2-3; D perhaps matches TRBD1 (6 bases). CDR1 and CDR2 (germline): DFQATT, SNEGSKA (reference sequence). This CDR3 contains 17 residues. Trimming pared 1 base from V and 2 bases from J, leaving 19 bases between. The CDR3 region is CSARVNRRDTVTDTQYF. DNA of the CDR3: TGCAGTGCTAGAGTTAACCGCCGGGACACCGTCACAGATACGCAGTATTTT.

The sample holds many counts of this clonotype. This rearrangement joins TRBV20-1 to TRBJ2-1; 7 bases are a match to TRBD2. The V segment lost 0 bases and the J segment 9 bases; nucleotides outside the gene matches: 14. The CDR3 contains 16 residues. Germline V gives CDR1 DFQATT, CDR2 SNEGSKA (reference sequence). CDR3 bases: TGCAGTGCTAGAGATTTACGCGGGAGCCTAAGGTCTGAGCAGTTCTTC. Translating gives CSARDLRGSLRSEQFF.

V usage is TRBV3-1 and J usage is TRBJ1-1; D might be TRBD1 (6 bases). With 3 bases removed from V and 7 bases from J, the gap between germline ends came to 12 bases. Looked up from germline, CDR1 is LGHDT and CDR2 is YNNKEL (reference sequence). The CDR3 covers 13 residues. CDR3 nucleotide sequence: TGTGCCAGCAGCCACGGCGTCAGGGGTGAAGCTTTCTTT. The encoded protein is CASSHGVRGEAFF.